What follows is one T cell receptor beta chain and its context. Its antigen remains undetermined. Base-call qualities are not available, and no considerably larger clone is one nucleotide away. These data come from a study of early T cells in non-severe SARS-CoV-2 infection (dated by TCRdb to the early 2020s). Study-wide context: TCR sequencing used bulk RNA from unsorted whole blood, so alpha and beta chains could not be paired. Here is what the overall study found, with its caveats: VDJdb matching was skewed toward anti-spike CD8 responses and likely underestimated virus-specific expansions, missing private and CD4 specificities.

The protocol used for the library was 5' RACE. TCRdb shows the sequencer as NextSeq 500. The TCR library protocol attached unique molecular identifiers to individual cDNA molecules to correct for sequencing error and PCR bias. Sequencing covered both TCR alpha and beta chains, and within each sample the abundances of alpha and beta sequences were tightly co-correlated. Concerning the study's data processing: Decombinator V4 was used to annotate the V gene, J gene and CDR3 of the TCR sequences. TCRs were defined as expanded if a significant change between any two time points was detected under a Poisson model with p below 0.0001. Abundances of TCRs were expressed as counts per million after normalisation to the total number of TCRs sequenced in each sample. TRAV1-2 paired with TRAJ12, TRAJ20 or TRAJ33 defined MAIT TCRs, while TRAV10 paired with TRAJ18 defined iNKT TCRs. VDJdb, accessed 1 November 2021, was searched for CMV, EBV and SARS-CoV-2 annotated TCRs, excluding TCRs annotated for multiple antigens. The public reads were quality trimmed at Q25 with fastp and then assembled into clones with MiXCR by TCRdb, keeping productive beta chains. Under each unique CDR3 protein, matching rows form one entry showing the most common genes and DNA. TCRdb's processing, not the authors' own work, is the source of the V and J calls. The sample profile shows about 92,000 distinct CDR3 sequences; 13% to 15% of them were found once. Jointly, the top ten make up about 6.7% of the sample.

The study was a case-control design nested within a healthcare worker cohort in London, UK, with weekly nasopharyngeal swab PCR tests and blood sampling. Healthcare workers were enrolled in the week of the UK lockdown, from 23 to 31 March 2020, and were followed every week for up to roughly 15 weeks. Including cysteine and phenylalanine, the CDR3 has 14 amino acids. Just the 42-base CDR3 DNA is kept, in frame starting at base 1. Trimming at the junction amounts to 1 base on V and 8 bases on J, and the germline ends lie 12 bases apart. From a lookup of the germline V gene, CDR1 and CDR2 are LGHNT and FRNRAP.

The source is an adult who was a healthcare worker with PCR-confirmed SARS-CoV-2 infection or an uninfected control (not recorded which). Sequenced sample: whole blood. This chain joins TRBV12-5 to TRBJ2-1; no D segment can be confidently identified. The DNA sequence is as follows: TGTGCTAGTGGTTTGGACCGGCTTATGGATGAGCAGTTCTTC. The translation is CASGLDRLMDEQFF.